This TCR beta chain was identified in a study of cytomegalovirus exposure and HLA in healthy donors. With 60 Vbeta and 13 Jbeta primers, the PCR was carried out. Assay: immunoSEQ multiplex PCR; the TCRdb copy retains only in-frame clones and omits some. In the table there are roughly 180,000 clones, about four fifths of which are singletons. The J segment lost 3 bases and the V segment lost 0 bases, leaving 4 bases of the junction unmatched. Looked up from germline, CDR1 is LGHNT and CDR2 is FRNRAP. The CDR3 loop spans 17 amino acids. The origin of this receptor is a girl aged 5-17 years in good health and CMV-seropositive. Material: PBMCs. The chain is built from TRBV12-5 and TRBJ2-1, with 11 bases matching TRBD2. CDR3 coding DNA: TGTGCTAGTGGTTTGGTGGGTAGCGGGGGGGGCTACAATGAGCAGTTCTTC. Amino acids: CASGLVGSGGGYNEQFF.